These 26 T cell receptor beta chains came from one sample sequenced in a study of cytomegalovirus exposure and HLA in healthy donors. Here immunoSEQ multiplex PCR was the method, and the copy in TCRdb shows in-frame clones only, minus some. Altogether 190,000 or so clones are present, approximately 84% being singletons, with the ten largest covering 2.5% to 3%. Sequenced input: PBMCs. These receptors all stem from a woman under 30 in good health and CMV-seropositive.

This clone was recorded a few times. The rearrangement joins TRBV6-1 to TRBJ1-5; weak D call: TRBD1 (6 bases). Trimming took off 2 bases at V and 2 bases at J, with 13 bases between the two ends. From germline, CDR1 is MNHNS and CDR2 SASEGT. The CDR3 is 16 residues long. The CDR3 region has the DNA TGTGCCAGCAGTGAATCGCGGACAGTACGCAATCAGCCCCAGCATTTT. Encoded protein: CASSESRTVRNQPQHF.

The J gene is TRBJ1-2, the V gene TRBV6-1; the match to TRBD1 covers 8 bases. The CDR3 contains 15 residues. V trimming: 1 base; J trimming: 0 bases; junction bases outside the gene matches: 1. Germline V gene sequence: CDR1 MNHNS, CDR2 SASEGT. CDR3 loop: CASSEGQGTNYGYTF. CDR3 DNA: TGTGCCAGCAGTGAAGGACAGGGGACTAACTATGGCTACACCTTC.

The J gene is TRBJ1-4, the V gene TRBV7-9; D gene ambiguous. Between the trimmed V and J ends, which lost 5 bases and 0 bases, there was a span of 13 bases. Germline V gene sequence: CDR1 SEHNR, CDR2 FQNEAQ (reference sequence). This CDR3 region has 16 residues. The CDR3 sequence is CASSLKSTSTNEKLFF. The CDR3 nucleotides read TGTGCCAGCAGCCTAAAGTCCACTTCAACTAATGAAAAACTGTTTTTT.

In the case of this clone: The sample contains more than one DNA sequence encoding this CDR3. This chain links TRBV27 with TRBJ1-2, with TRBD1 identical over 7 bases. The V segment lost 7 bases and the J segment 4 bases; nucleotides outside the gene matches: 6. The CDR3 sequence is 13 residues long. Per germline, CDR1 MNHEY and CDR2 SMNVEV (reference sequence). The CDR3 sequence is CASTPSGGYGYTF. The CDR3 nucleotides are TGTGCCAGCACACCATCAGGGGGCTATGGCTACACCTTC.

This rearrangement joins TRBV19 to TRBJ1-2; D is perhaps TRBD1 (5 bases). V lost 8 bases and J 0 bases, leaving 13 bases between the germline ends. Germline V gives CDR1 LNHDA, CDR2 SQIVND (reference sequence). The CDR3 runs to 14 residues. CDR3 loop: CASGGSVANYGYTF. CDR3 DNA: TGTGCCAGTGGGGGGTCGGTAGCTAACTATGGCTACACCTTC.

The V and J genes are TRBV7-8 and TRBJ1-1, with 8 bases aligning to TRBD1. The CDR3 is made up of 15 amino acids. Germline CDR1 and CDR2: SGHVS and FQNEAQ. The V gene end was trimmed by 1 base and the J gene end by 1 base; junction bases not matched to a gene: 2. The DNA for the CDR3 is TGTGCCAGCAGCTTAGACACAGGGGGGAACACTGAAGCTTTCTTT. Translated, it gives CASSLDTGGNTEAFF.

This chain joins TRBV7-3 and TRBJ1-5; 8 positions agree with TRBD1. Per the germline V gene, CDR1 is SGHTA and CDR2 is FQGTGA. The CDR3 spans 16 residues. Unmatched junction bases numbered 7, after V lost 5 bases and J lost 1 base. The CDR3 region is CASSIAGGSSNQPQHF. In DNA, the CDR3 is TGTGCCAGCAGCATCGCAGGGGGCAGCAGCAATCAGCCCCAGCATTTT.

This chain joins TRBV4-3 and TRBJ2-3; the D gene is possibly TRBD2 (5 bases). CDR1 is LGHNA and CDR2 is YSLEER in the germline V gene. Trimming removed 4 bases at V and 4 bases at J, with 18 bases between. This CDR3 has 16 residues. The CDR3 DNA reads TGCGCCAGCAGCCCTTCTTTTGGTGGAGGCCCAGATACGCAGTATTTT. This codes for CASSPSFGGGPDTQYF.

Comments on this clone: Its ends do not fully match the called genes, so a read error is possible. The chain has TRBV4-1 and TRBJ1-2, with unresolved D. From germline, CDR1 is MGHRA and CDR2 YSYEKL. CDR3 length: 13 amino acids. Written as DNA, the CDR3 is TGCGCCAGCAGCCAAGAGACTAAGTATGGCTACACCTTC. The encoded protein is CASSQETKYGYTF.

In this sample, this clone turned up a few times. The chain combines TRBV7-2 with TRBJ1-2, with 8 positions matching TRBD1. Unmatched junction bases numbered 8, after V lost 4 bases and J lost 4 bases. Germline values: CDR1 SGHTA, CDR2 FQGNSA. The length of the CDR3 is 15 residues. CDR3 region: CASSSYSGTGYGYTF. The CDR3 DNA is TGTGCCAGCAGCTCGTATTCCGGGACAGGCTATGGCTACACCTTC. Based on the CDR3 plus reference TRBV7-2 and TRBJ1-2, the full variable domain is GAGVSQSPSNKVTEKGKDVELRCDPISGHTALYWYRQSLGQGLEFLIYFQGNSAPDKSGLPSDRFSAERTGGSVSTLTIQRTQQEDSAVYLCASSSYSGTGYGYTFGSGTRLTVV.

V gene TRBV4-3 combines with J gene TRBJ2-7; 8 nucleotides agree with TRBD2. CDR3 size: 15 residues. Germline V CDR1 and CDR2: LGHNA, YSLEER. The trim removed 0 bases at V and 5 bases at J, leaving 6 bases unmatched. The CDR3: CASSQDGTRSDEQYF. DNA for the CDR3: TGCGCCAGCAGCCAAGATGGGACTAGGAGCGACGAGCAGTACTTC.

The sample holds one count of this clone. The sample carries other DNA sequences with the same CDR3. The CDR3 DNA is TGTGCCAGCAGTGGGACAGGGGGCTACGAGCAGTACTTC. This codes for CASSGTGGYEQYF. The V gene is TRBV27, the J gene TRBJ2-7; 11 bases match TRBD1. The J segment lost 3 bases and the V segment lost 5 bases, leaving 0 bases of the junction unmatched. Germline-derived CDR1 and CDR2 are MNHEY and SMNVEV (reference sequence). The CDR3 has 13 residues.

This clone showed up just once. The chain employs TRBV5-4 and TRBJ1-2; 10 bases fit TRBD1. Germline V lookup: CDR1 SGHNT, CDR2 YYREEE (reference sequence). The CDR3 consists of 15 residues. V lost 0 bases, J lost 5 bases, and 4 bases stayed unmatched. The CDR3 loop reads CASSLETGGAYGYTF. CDR3 sequence (DNA): TGTGCCAGCAGCTTGGAGACAGGGGGCGCGTATGGCTACACCTTC.

The chain carries TRBV2 and TRBJ1-2; 7 bases line up with TRBD1. Unmatched junction bases numbered 14, after V lost 0 bases and J lost 4 bases. The germline V gene has CDR1 SNHLY and CDR2 FYNNEI. This CDR3 spans 18 amino acids. In DNA, the CDR3 is TGTGCCAGCAGTGAAGCGCTTAGGACGGGACAGTCGTTCTATGGCTACACCTTC. This codes for CASSEALRTGQSFYGYTF. Drawing the rest from reference TRBV2 and TRBJ1-2, the complete variable domain is EPEVTQTPSHQVTQMGQEVILRCVPISNHLYFYWYRQILGQKVEFLVSFYNNEISEKSEIFDDQFSVERPDGSNFTLKIRSTKLEDSAMYFCASSEALRTGQSFYGYTFGSGTRLTVV.

The chain couples TRBV13 to TRBJ1-2; D perhaps matches TRBD1 (6 bases). The V end lost 6 bases, the J end lost 2 bases, and 13 bases lay between the germline ends. The CDR3 spans 14 residues. From germline, CDR1 is PRHDT and CDR2 FYEKMQ (reference sequence). Written as DNA, the CDR3 is TGTGCCAGCAGGTCCGCGGGGGCCAACTATGGCTACACCTTC. Protein sequence: CASRSAGANYGYTF.

This clone was recorded once. CDR3 loop: CASTGQMGGYTF. CDR3 in DNA: TGTGCCAGCACGGGACAGATGGGTGGCTACACCTTC. V usage is TRBV25-1 and J usage is TRBJ1-2, with 7 bases lining up with TRBD1. Germline CDR1 MGHDK, CDR2 SYGVNS. The CDR3 has 12 amino acids. The trim removed 7 bases at V and 7 bases at J, leaving 6 bases unmatched.

This chain's CDR3 is CASSSWDGAEQFF. As DNA, the CDR3 is TGTGCCAGCAGCTCCTGGGATGGGGCCGAGCAGTTCTTC. The chain links TRBV5-6 to TRBJ2-1; a possible D gene is TRBD1 (5 bases). The length of the CDR3 is 13 residues. Looked up from germline, CDR1 is SGHDT and CDR2 is YYEEEE. The ends were cut back, 3 bases at V and 10 bases at J, with 14 bases in the middle.

V and J are TRBV5-1 and TRBJ1-1; TRBD1 matches 11 bases. The CDR3 is 17 residues long. The germline CDR1 and CDR2 sequences are SGHRS and YFSETQ. V gave up 0 bases and J gave up 4 bases; unmatched junction bases: 8. CDR3 region: CASSLGGTGGLGTEAFF. The CDR3 DNA is TGCGCCAGCAGCTTGGGAGGGACAGGGGGATTGGGCACTGAAGCTTTCTTT.

V gene TRBV7-6 combines with J gene TRBJ1-4, with D tentatively TRBD1 (6 bases). The germline gives CDR1 SGHVS, CDR2 FNYEAQ. V lost 1 base and J lost 4, with 16 bases in between. This CDR3 is 17 amino acids long. CDR3 amino acids: CASSLVYRVDDNEKLFF. DNA for the CDR3: TGTGCCAGCAGCTTAGTGTACAGGGTAGATGATAATGAAAAACTGTTTTTT.

This chain connects TRBV25-1 to TRBJ1-1, with a weak D call TRBD1 (6 bases). The V gene's germline CDR1 is MGHDK and CDR2 SYGVNS. The CDR3 is made up of 15 amino acids. The germline V and J ends were trimmed by 4 bases and 1 base, with 13 bases remaining between them. The CDR3 bases are TGTGCCAGCAGTGCCCAACAGGGATGGAACACTGAAGCTTTCTTT. Protein product: CASSAQQGWNTEAFF.

This chain uses TRBV15 with TRBJ2-7; TRBD1 agrees at 8 bases. Germline values: CDR1 LNHNV, CDR2 YYDKDF (reference sequence). The CDR3 runs to 18 residues. Trimming took 0 bases from V and 2 from J; bases not matched to a gene: 12. CDR3 bases: TGTGCCACCAGCAGAGATCGGCTGACAGGGGCTACTGCCTACGAGCAGTACTTC. Residues: CATSRDRLTGATAYEQYF.

This clone was counted between two and nine times. This chain links TRBV20-1 with TRBJ2-7; 8 bases fit TRBD2. After removal of 4 bases from V and 9 bases from J, the junction contained 5 bases not matched to a gene. The CDR3 is 11 residues long. Germline V gene lookup returns CDR1 DFQATT and CDR2 SNEGSKA (reference sequence). Here the CDR3 DNA reads TGCAGTGCTATTCATAGCGGGATGCAGTACTTC. Amino acids: CSAIHSGMQYF.

The gene calls are TRBV2 and TRBJ2-7, with D perhaps TRBD1 (5 bases). This CDR3 comprises 12 residues. Germline CDR1 reads SNHLY; CDR2 reads FYNNEI. The ends were cut back, 10 bases at V and 2 bases at J, with 12 bases in the middle. This chain's CDR3 is CAIRTGAYEQYF. CDR3 sequence (DNA): TGTGCCATACGAACAGGAGCCTACGAGCAGTACTTC. Using reference TRBV2 and TRBJ2-7 for the parts outside the CDR3, the full variable domain is EPEVTQTPSHQVTQMGQEVILRCVPISNHLYFYWYRQILGQKVEFLVSFYNNEISEKSEIFDDQFSVERPDGSNFTLKIRSTKLEDSAMYFCAIRTGAYEQYFGPGTRLTVT.

This clone was counted once. The chain uses TRBV7-9 and TRBJ2-2; maybe TRBD2 (6 bases). The germline V gene encodes CDR1 SEHNR and CDR2 FQNEAQ (reference sequence). The length of the CDR3 is 19 residues. Trimming removed 6 bases from V and 1 base from J, with 24 bases in between. The CDR3 protein is CASSPLKTWASVNTGELFF. CDR3 nucleotides: TGTGCCAGCAGTCCCCTTAAAACATGGGCTAGCGTGAACACCGGGGAGCTGTTTTTT.

This chain links TRBV19 with TRBJ2-1; 11 nucleotides align to TRBD2. CDR1 and CDR2 from the germline V gene are LNHDA and SQIVND (reference sequence). The CDR3 loop spans 16 amino acids. V was clipped by 6 bases and J by 3 bases; unmatched bases: 7. The CDR3, as DNA: TGTGCCAGTAGGAAACTAGCGGGGGATAACTACAATGAGCAGTTCTTC. The encoded protein is CASRKLAGDNYNEQFF.

The chain has TRBV14 and TRBJ1-3; D is undetermined. V lost 1 base and J 7 bases, leaving 11 bases between the germline ends. CDR1 and CDR2 from the germline V gene are SGHDN and FVKESK. The CDR3 is 14 residues long. The CDR3 loop is CASSQGAFLNTIYF. The CDR3 bases are TGTGCCAGCAGCCAAGGGGCGTTTTTGAACACCATATATTTT.